The 17 T cell receptor beta chains listed next were all sequenced from one sample in a study of cytomegalovirus exposure and HLA in healthy donors. The study ran its PCR with 60 Vbeta and 13 Jbeta primers. Libraries were prepared by immunoSEQ multiplex PCR; TCRdb keeps only in-frame clonotypes and omits some of them. This sample yields some 90,000 clones, of which roughly 80% are seen a single time; around 2.1% belongs to the top ten. Material: PBMCs. All receptors derive from a boy aged 5 to 17 in good health and CMV-seronegative.

In its sample, this clone was seen a few times. The chain couples TRBV29-1 to TRBJ1-1, with D perhaps matching TRBD1 (6 bases). CDR1 and CDR2 (germline): SQVTM, ANQGSEA. The CDR3 is 16 amino acids. V was pared by 6 bases and J by 1 base, with 21 bases between. For the CDR3, the DNA is TGCAGCGTGACAAAGGGGGTCCTCTCTGCGAACACTGAAGCTTTCTTT. It translates to CSVTKGVLSANTEAFF.

The V gene is TRBV7-8, the J gene TRBJ2-7; the match to TRBD1 covers 9 bases. This CDR3 spans 15 amino acids. After removal of 1 base from V and 4 bases from J, the junction contained 5 bases not matched to a gene. The germline V gene encodes CDR1 SGHVS and CDR2 FQNEAQ. CDR3 DNA: TGTGCCAGCAGCTTAGTGGGACAGGGTGATTACGAGCAGTACTTC. It codes for CASSLVGQGDYEQYF.

The chain employs TRBV4-3 and TRBJ1-2; 11 nucleotides agree with TRBD1. Germline loops: CDR1 LGHNA, CDR2 YSLEER. The CDR3 is 15 amino acids. V lost 5 bases to trimming and J lost 7 bases; unmatched junction nucleotides: 9. As DNA, the CDR3 is TGCGCCAGCAGCTTTGGACAGGGGGCGTCGGGTGGCTACACCTTC. Residues: CASSFGQGASGGYTF.

This rearrangement joins TRBV15 to TRBJ1-2, with D possibly being TRBD1 (6 bases). Looked up from germline, CDR1 is LNHNV and CDR2 is YYDKDF (reference sequence). V was cut by 5 bases and J by 4 bases, with 26 bases left in between. This CDR3 is 18 amino acids long. CDR3 in amino acids: CATSGRNHEDSAIYGYTF. CDR3 nucleotides: TGTGCCACCAGCGGTCGTAATCATGAGGACAGCGCAATCTATGGCTACACCTTC.

The chain combines TRBV6-5 with TRBJ2-7; no clear D. CDR3 length equals 13 residues. Trimming shortened V by 6 bases and J by 2 bases, and 11 bases separated the two germline ends. From germline, CDR1 is MNHEY and CDR2 SVGAGI. CDR3 region: CASSRSRPYEQYF. The CDR3 region has the DNA TGTGCCAGCAGCCGGAGTAGGCCCTACGAGCAGTACTTC.

This clone has just a few counts. The chain uses TRBV9 and TRBJ2-7, with a tentative D call TRBD2 (6 bases). The CDR3 spans 15 residues. CDR1 is SGDLS, CDR2 YYNGEE, per germline. Trimming pared 1 base from V and 2 bases from J, leaving 13 bases between. CDR3 residues: CASSVNGGAAYEQYF. Here the CDR3 DNA reads TGTGCCAGCAGCGTAAACGGGGGAGCGGCCTACGAGCAGTACTTC.

The gene calls are TRBV6-5 and TRBJ1-6, with a possible D match to TRBD1 (6 bases). Germline loops: CDR1 MNHEY, CDR2 SVGAGI. The CDR3 totals 15 residues. V lost 6 bases and J 3 bases, leaving 12 bases between the germline ends. DNA of the CDR3: TGTGCCAGCAGCCCGGACAGACGCTATAATTCACCCCTCCACTTT. This codes for CASSPDRRYNSPLHF.

The rearrangement links TRBV27 to TRBJ2-7; TRBD1 agrees at 7 bases. CDR1 MNHEY and CDR2 SMNVEV come from the germline V gene (reference sequence). Trimming cost V 11 bases and J 3 bases; bases outside gene matches: 7. This CDR3 has 12 residues. The CDR3 DNA sequence: TGTGCCTGCCGACAGGGAATCTACGAGCAGTACTTC. It codes for CACRQGIYEQYF.

This rearrangement joins TRBV7-9 to TRBJ1-4, with D tentatively TRBD1 (6 bases). V lost 2 bases and J lost 6, with 10 bases in between. The CDR3 sequence is 14 residues long. Per germline, CDR1 SEHNR and CDR2 FQNEAQ (reference sequence). The CDR3 DNA sequence: TGTGCCAGCAGCTTAAGCTCAGGGGATGAAAAACTGTTTTTT. It is translated as CASSLSSGDEKLFF.

The CDR3 spells CASRTGGETQYF. The CDR3 DNA follows: TGTGCCAGCCGGACAGGCGGGGAGACCCAGTACTTC. The chain employs TRBV6-5 and TRBJ2-5; 7 positions match TRBD1. This CDR3 is built from 12 residues. V was pared by 8 bases and J by 5 bases, with 5 bases of the junction left unmatched. Germline lookup yields CDR1 MNHEY and CDR2 SVGAGI.

The chain has TRBV6-4 and TRBJ1-1; maybe TRBD1 (5 bases). Germline CDR1 is MRHNA and CDR2 is SNTAGT. Trimming shortened V by 3 bases and J by 4 bases, and 12 bases separated the two germline ends. The CDR3 loop spans 14 amino acids. The CDR3 here is CASSDTWQGTEAFF. The CDR3 region has the DNA TGTGCCAGCAGTGATACGTGGCAGGGCACTGAAGCTTTCTTT.

The gene calls are TRBV5-1 and TRBJ2-2; 9 bases line up with TRBD1. CDR1 and CDR2 (germline): SGHRS, YFSETQ. CDR3 length: 18 amino acids. The V gene end was trimmed by 4 bases and the J gene end by 5 bases; junction bases not matched to a gene: 15. The DNA for the CDR3 is TGCGCCAGCAGCATCCTTTCGATGGGACAGGGAGCGACCGGGGAGCTGTTTTTT. Protein: CASSILSMGQGATGELFF.

This clone occurred a few times. The CDR3 reads CASSYPLGAVTEAFF. CDR3 nucleotides: TGTGCCAGCAGCTACCCCCTTGGGGCAGTTACTGAAGCTTTCTTT. This rearrangement joins TRBV7-9 to TRBJ1-1, with TRBD1 as a possible D gene (5 bases). CDR1 and CDR2 from the germline V gene are SEHNR and FQNEAQ (reference sequence). Trimming removed 4 bases at V and 5 bases at J, with 17 bases between. The CDR3 length is 15 residues. Together with reference TRBV7-9 and TRBJ1-1, the CDR3 gives the full variable domain: DTGVSQNPRHKITKRGQNVTFRCDPISEHNRLYWYRQTLGQGPEFLTYFQNEAQLEKSRLLSDRFSAERPKGSFSTLEIQRTEQGDSAMYLCASSYPLGAVTEAFFGQGTRLTVV.

V is TRBV7-2 and J is TRBJ2-7; possibly TRBD2 for D (6 bases). V lost 1 base and J lost 0, with 16 bases in between. The CDR3 extends over 17 amino acids. Germline V lookup: CDR1 SGHTA, CDR2 FQGNSA. The CDR3 DNA reads as TGTGCCAGCAGCTTAGGTCTAGCGCCCGTTAGCTCCTACGAGCAGTACTTC. Amino acids: CASSLGLAPVSSYEQYF. The whole variable domain, filled in from reference TRBV7-2 and TRBJ2-7, reads GAGVSQSPSNKVTEKGKDVELRCDPISGHTALYWYRQSLGQGLEFLIYFQGNSAPDKSGLPSDRFSAERTGGSVSTLTIQRTQQEDSAVYLCASSLGLAPVSSYEQYFGPGTRLTVT.

The chain is built from TRBV5-4 and TRBJ2-1; D perhaps matches TRBD2 (5 bases). Germline-derived CDR1 and CDR2 are SGHNT and YYREEE (reference sequence). This CDR3 is 12 amino acids long. Trimming left V 9 bases short and J 5 bases short, with 12 bases between. The CDR3 region is CATGDTDNEQFF. The CDR3 nucleotides read TGTGCCACCGGGGATACCGACAATGAGCAGTTCTTC.

As DNA, the CDR3 is TGTGCCAGCAGCCAAGGGACTAGCGGGAACACAGATACGCAGTATTTT. As protein: CASSQGTSGNTDTQYF. The chain links TRBV7-6 to TRBJ2-3, with TRBD2 matching 13 bases. The J segment lost 2 bases and the V segment lost 5 bases, leaving 4 bases of the junction unmatched. Germline loops: CDR1 SGHVS, CDR2 FNYEAQ. The CDR3 length is 16 residues.

The genes are TRBV6-5 and TRBJ1-5, with D perhaps TRBD1 (5 bases). This CDR3 has 13 amino acids. Trimming shortened V by 6 bases and J by 5 bases, and 11 bases separated the two germline ends. Germline V lookup: CDR1 MNHEY, CDR2 SVGAGI. CDR3 nucleotides: TGTGCCAGCAGGGGGGGTAACGATCAGCCCCAGCATTTT. Translating it yields CASRGGNDQPQHF.